The 20 T cell receptor beta chains below come from one sample, sequenced in a study of CD8 T cells in Susac syndrome. With random hexamers, roughly 0.45 to 1 ug RNA was reverse transcribed. Via MiXCR, TCRdb re-called the immunoSEQ multiplex PCR reads, giving one row per CDR3 protein. The table shows 77,000 or so distinct CDR3 sequences, with more than 85% occurring only once. The sequencing input was CD4+ T cells from PBMCs. All receptors derive from a human donor with Susac syndrome.

This chain connects TRBV7-9 to TRBJ1-4; D is unresolved. Germline CDR1 is SEHNR and CDR2 is FQNEAQ (reference sequence). The CDR3 extends over 17 amino acids. With 2 bases removed from V and 6 bases from J, the gap between germline ends came to 19 bases. The CDR3 bases are TGTGCCAGCAGCTTATTGTCCTTAAGCCCAGGTCATGAAAAACTGTTTTTT. Translated: CASSLLSLSPGHEKLFF.

CDR3 loop: CASSPRQGETQYF. CDR3 DNA sequence: TGTGCCAGCTCACCACGACAGGGAGAGACCCAGTACTTC. The chain combines TRBV18 with TRBJ2-5; 7 bases are shared with TRBD1. V lost 1 base, J lost 4 bases, and 0 bases stayed unmatched. The CDR3 contains 13 residues. CDR1 is KGHSH and CDR2 is LQKENI in the germline V gene.

This sequence joins TRBV7-2 and TRBJ1-5; the D is unclear. The V end lost 5 bases, the J end lost 4 bases, and 9 bases lay between the germline ends. The CDR3 sequence is 13 residues long. The V gene's germline CDR1 is SGHTA and CDR2 FQGNSA. The CDR3 loop is CASSTAGNQPQHF. The DNA of the CDR3 is TGTGCCAGCAGCACTGCGGGGAATCAGCCCCAGCATTTT.

The chain links TRBV7-2 to TRBJ2-7; D gene ambiguous. CDR1 is SGHTA and CDR2 is FQGNSA in the germline V gene. The V end lost 1 base, the J end lost 3 bases, and 7 bases lay between the germline ends. The CDR3 length is 13 residues. The CDR3 coding sequence is TGTGCCAGCAGCTTAGGACGCCACTACGAGCAGTACTTC. The encoded protein is CASSLGRHYEQYF.

The chain employs TRBV28 and TRBJ2-3, with 7 bases aligning to TRBD2. With V trimmed by 5 bases and J by 3 bases, 5 bases remained unmatched. The CDR3 totals 14 residues. Looked up from germline, CDR1 is MDHEN and CDR2 is SYDVKM. The chain's CDR3 is CASSVLGRTDTQYF. The CDR3 DNA sequence: TGTGCCAGCAGTGTTCTCGGGAGGACAGATACGCAGTATTTT.

The chain employs TRBV7-2 and TRBJ2-3; D uncertain. The germline V gene encodes CDR1 SGHTA and CDR2 FQGNSA. The CDR3 loop spans 16 amino acids. The ends were cut back, 5 bases at V and 2 bases at J, with 17 bases in the middle. The CDR3 sequence: CASSLLANPLTDTQYF. In nucleotides, the CDR3 is TGTGCCAGCAGCCTTTTGGCTAACCCCCTCACAGATACGCAGTATTTT.

The chain combines TRBV18 with TRBJ2-7; maybe TRBD2 (5 bases). From germline, CDR1 is KGHSH and CDR2 LQKENI. This CDR3 region has 15 residues. V dropped 2 bases and J dropped 3 bases, with 14 bases sitting between them. CDR3 protein: CASSPESGLRYEQYF. The CDR3 nucleotides are TGTGCCAGCTCACCAGAATCCGGACTTCGCTACGAGCAGTACTTC.

Turning to this clonotype: The junction and the germline gene differ at one end; a read error may be behind it. The chain employs TRBV12-3 or TRBV12-4 and TRBJ1-2; perhaps TRBD1 as D (6 bases). CDR3 size: 13 residues. The CDR3 nucleotides read TGTGCCAGCAGTAAACGGACAGTCTATGGTTACACCTTC. This sequence encodes CASSKRTVYGYTF.

A single count supports this clonotype. The V call is TRBV7-9, the J call TRBJ2-2, with D tentatively TRBD2 (5 bases). Germline CDR1 SEHNR, CDR2 FQNEAQ (reference sequence). Trimming pared 1 base from V and 6 bases from J, leaving 9 bases between. This CDR3 region has 14 residues. The CDR3 here is CASSLGLSAGELFF. The CDR3, as DNA: TGTGCCAGCAGCTTAGGACTAAGCGCCGGGGAGCTGTTTTTT. The complete variable domain, with remaining parts taken from reference TRBV7-9 and TRBJ2-2, reads DTGVSQNPRHKITKRGQNVTFRCDPISEHNRLYWYRQTLGQGPEFLTYFQNEAQLEKSRLLSDRFSAERPKGSFSTLEIQRTEQGDSAMYLCASSLGLSAGELFFGEGSRLTVL.

The rearrangement uses TRBV18 and TRBJ2-7, with 7 bases identical to TRBD1. There are 15 residues in the CDR3. Germline trimming cut 2 bases from V and 0 bases from J; bases unmatched to any gene: 4. Germline V gene lookup returns CDR1 KGHSH and CDR2 LQKENI. The CDR3 nucleotides read TGTGCCAGCTCACCAGCCAGGGGGAACTCCTACGAGCAGTACTTC. It yields the protein CASSPARGNSYEQYF.

V usage is TRBV5-1 and J usage is TRBJ1-5; the D is unclear. Trimming stripped 0 bases from V and 5 bases from J, with 6 bases between. This CDR3 region has 13 residues. Germline lookup yields CDR1 SGHRS and CDR2 YFSETQ. The CDR3 nucleotides are TGCGCCAGCAGCTTGGAAGGATATCAGCCCCAGCATTTT. Translated: CASSLEGYQPQHF. Full variable domain (rest looked up from reference TRBV5-1 and TRBJ1-5): KAGVTQTPRYLIKTRGQQVTLSCSPISGHRSVSWYQQTPGQGLQFLFEYFSETQRNKGNFPGRFSGRQFSNSRSEMNVSTLELGDSALYLCASSLEGYQPQHFGDGTRLSIL.

The chain joins TRBV12-3 or TRBV12-4 to TRBJ1-5; possible D gene TRBD1, 5 bases. The CDR3 has 15 amino acids. V was cut by 6 bases and J by 1 base, with 13 bases left in between. The CDR3 reads CASRFPGGSNQPQHF. DNA for the CDR3: TGTGCCAGCAGATTCCCGGGGGGGAGCAATCAGCCCCAGCATTTT.

J is TRBJ2-5 and V is TRBV5-6; 11 nucleotides align to TRBD2. This CDR3 has 17 amino acids. The ends lost 6 bases at V and 1 base at J; junction bases unmatched: 11. Per the germline V gene, CDR1 is SGHDT and CDR2 is YYEEEE. The CDR3 DNA reads TGTGCCAGCACCTTCTTCGGGACTAGCGGCTTCCAAGAGACCCAGTACTTC. Translated: CASTFFGTSGFQETQYF.

V is TRBV5-1 and J is TRBJ1-1; D remains ambiguous. The length of the CDR3 is 13 residues. Germline V gives CDR1 SGHRS, CDR2 YFSETQ. V lost 3 bases to trimming and J lost 3 bases, with 9 bases between them. Here the CDR3 reads CASSSNGDTEAFF. DNA for the CDR3: TGCGCCAGCAGCTCCAATGGCGACACTGAAGCTTTCTTT.

The CDR3 reads CASSPVEVSNQPQHF. The CDR3 nucleotides read TGTGCCAGCAGCCCGGTGGAGGTCAGCAATCAGCCCCAGCATTTT. The chain couples TRBV7-2 to TRBJ1-5, with D uncertain. The V end lost 5 bases, the J end lost 1 base, and 12 bases lay between the germline ends. CDR1 is SGHTA, CDR2 FQGNSA, per germline. CDR3 length: 15 amino acids.

The V gene is TRBV12-3 or TRBV12-4, the J gene TRBJ2-1; no clear D gene. The CDR3 is 16 residues long. V was clipped by 7 bases and J by 3 bases, with 19 bases between them. Here the CDR3 DNA reads TGTGCCAGCAAGTTTCGCCCTACAACCAACTACAATGAGCAGTTCTTC. Translated: CASKFRPTTNYNEQFF.

The chain uses TRBV2 and TRBJ2-3; the match to TRBD1 covers 7 bases. CDR3 length: 15 amino acids. J gave up 1 base and V 7 bases, and 8 bases lay outside the gene matches. Per germline, CDR1 SNHLY and CDR2 FYNNEI. CDR3 coding DNA: TGTGCCAGCACCATGACAGGGACACGCACAGATACGCAGTATTTT. Protein: CASTMTGTRTDTQYF.

The V call is TRBV14, the J call TRBJ1-1, with unresolved D. The CDR3 consists of 14 residues. Germline CDR1 SGHDN, CDR2 FVKESK. Trimming pared 6 bases from V and 5 bases from J, leaving 16 bases between. CDR3 protein: CASSPFWGPTEAFF. The CDR3 region has the DNA TGTGCCAGCAGTCCTTTCTGGGGTCCGACTGAAGCTTTCTTT.

This chain connects TRBV7-2 to TRBJ2-2; 8 bases fit TRBD2. The germline V gene has CDR1 SGHTA and CDR2 FQGNSA. The CDR3 totals 14 residues. J was trimmed by 4 bases and V by 6 bases; bases with no gene match: 4. DNA for the CDR3: TGTGCCAGCAGTCACGGGGGGGCCACCGGGGAGCTGTTTTTT. Amino acids: CASSHGGATGELFF.

The rearrangement joins TRBV12-3 or TRBV12-4 to TRBJ2-5; perhaps TRBD2 as D (6 bases). The CDR3 contains 12 residues. Trimming shortened V by 8 bases and J by 6 bases, and 13 bases separated the two germline ends. The CDR3 nucleotides read TGTGCCAGCCGGGAGAGGGGACAGACCCAGTACTTC. This sequence encodes CASRERGQTQYF.